Below, 16 T cell receptor beta chains from the same sample are listed, as sequenced in a study of CD8+CD57+ T cells in acquired aplastic anemia (dated by TCRdb to the late 2010s). Flow cytometry had shown CD8+CD57+ cell expansion in the patients selected for sequencing. The data were produced on an Illumina HiSeq 2000. Profiling of TCR beta VDJ combinations and CDR3 sequences used genomic DNA as the template. In-frame beta chains were kept once TCRdb had trimmed the public reads at Q25 with fastp and called clones with MiXCR. CDR3 protein sequences are deduplicated, and each keeps its most common genes and DNA. Here the sample has just over 40,000 distinct CDR3 sequences; roughly three fifths occur a single time. The ten biggest clones cover 50% to 70% of the sample. The sequenced sample was sorted CD4+, CD8+, or CD8+CD57+ T cells (not recorded which) from PBMCs. The receptors stem from a human donor with aplastic anemia.

This chain links TRBV7-8 with TRBJ1-2; TRBD1 matches 9 bases. Germline values: CDR1 SGHVS, CDR2 FQNEAQ. Trimming cost V 5 bases and J 4 bases; bases outside gene matches: 8. This CDR3 has 15 residues. CDR3 DNA sequence: TGTGCCAGCAGCACCCGACAGGGGGTCGCCTATGGCTACACCTTC. This translates into CASSTRQGVAYGYTF.

The V call is TRBV28, the J call TRBJ1-3; a weak D match, TRBD1 (5 bases). Per germline, CDR1 MDHEN and CDR2 SYDVKM. CDR3 length: 15 amino acids. V gave up 1 base and J gave up 0 bases, with 7 bases separating them. This chain's CDR3 is CASSLSGGSGNTIYF. For the CDR3, the DNA is TGTGCCAGCAGTTTATCCGGGGGCTCTGGAAACACCATATATTTT.

The CDR3 nucleotides are TGTGCCAGCAGCGTAGATGGGACAGACTCTGGAAACACCATATATTTT. Amino acids: CASSVDGTDSGNTIYF. The chain carries TRBV9 and TRBJ1-3, with 7 nucleotides matching TRBD1. CDR3 length: 16 residues. V was pared by 0 bases and J by 0 bases, with 3 bases of the junction left unmatched. Per germline, CDR1 SGDLS and CDR2 YYNGEE.

In DNA form, the CDR3 reads TGCGCCAGCAGTTGGCAGGGGGCCTACGAGCAGTACTTC. It yields the protein CASSWQGAYEQYF. The chain combines TRBV10-2 with TRBJ2-7, with 7 bases lining up with TRBD1. This CDR3 contains 13 residues. Per germline, CDR1 WSHSY and CDR2 SAAADI. The V and J ends lost 5 bases and 2 bases, in that order; junction bases with no gene match: 3.

This clonotype was found a few times. J is TRBJ2-7 and V is TRBV7-8; TRBD1 matches at 10 bases. Per germline, CDR1 SGHVS and CDR2 FQNEAQ. With 4 bases clipped from V and 5 bases from J, the junction kept 8 bases outside the gene matches. The CDR3 is made up of 15 amino acids. Here the CDR3 reads CASSSPGQGLHEQYF. CDR3 bases: TGTGCCAGCAGCTCCCCGGGACAGGGGTTGCACGAGCAGTACTTC.

The V call is TRBV3-1, the J call TRBJ1-6, with D unresolved. CDR3 length: 14 residues. Germline lookup yields CDR1 LGHDT and CDR2 YNNKEL (reference sequence). V was shortened by 3 bases and J by 5 bases, with 8 bases between the two germline ends. For the CDR3, the DNA is TGTGCCAGCAGCCAGAACTTGAATAATTCACCCCTCCACTTT. Translation: CASSQNLNNSPLHF.

This clonotype occurred many times. The rearrangement uses TRBV20-1 and TRBJ1-5; D call uncertain. The V end was cut by 0 bases, the J end by 3 bases, with 12 bases between. Germline V gene data show CDR1 as DFQATT and CDR2 as SNEGSKA (reference sequence). The CDR3 is 15 residues long. CDR3 sequence: CSARDSVMVNQPQHF. CDR3 nucleotides: TGCAGTGCTAGAGACTCCGTTATGGTCAATCAGCCCCAGCATTTT.

This clonotype was observed many times. The chain couples TRBV6-1 to TRBJ2-7, with TRBD2 as a possible D gene (5 bases). V was shortened by 4 bases and J by 5 bases, with 18 bases between the two germline ends. CDR1 MNHNS and CDR2 SASEGT come from the germline V gene. The CDR3 is 15 amino acids. The CDR3 sequence is CASSGTRERWDEQYF. The CDR3 bases are TGTGCCAGCAGTGGCACCCGGGAAAGGTGGGACGAGCAGTACTTC.

The table lists this clonotype with many counts. The chain recombines TRBV6-2 or TRBV6-3 with TRBJ1-6; D perhaps matches TRBD1 (5 bases). CDR3 length equals 13 residues. Germline CDR1 and CDR2: MNHEY and SVGEGT. The V end lost 5 bases, the J end lost 10 bases, and 12 bases lay between the germline ends. The chain's CDR3 is CASSPGIGSPLHF. For the CDR3, the DNA is TGTGCCAGCAGTCCAGGGATCGGGTCACCCCTCCACTTT.

This chain uses TRBV5-1 with TRBJ1-2; TRBD1 matches at 7 bases. Trimming took 4 bases from V and 3 from J; bases not matched to a gene: 9. The CDR3 runs to 15 residues. Germline CDR1 SGHRS, CDR2 YFSETQ. CDR3 amino acids: CASSTQTGSDYGYTF. The DNA of the CDR3 is TGCGCCAGCAGCACCCAGACAGGGTCGGACTATGGCTACACCTTC.

CDR3 in DNA: TGCAGTGCTTGGGACGCCACCTACGAGCAGTACGTC. It translates to CSAWDATYEQYV. J is TRBJ2-7 and V is TRBV20-1; D is tentatively TRBD1 or TRBD2 (5 bases each). This CDR3 comprises 12 residues. V dropped 5 bases and J dropped 2 bases, with 10 bases sitting between them. CDR1 is DFQATT and CDR2 is SNEGSKA in the germline V gene (reference sequence).

In this sample, this clonotype turned up many times. The chain joins TRBV19 to TRBJ2-7, with D tentatively TRBD1 (5 bases). CDR1 is LNHDA, CDR2 SQIVND, per germline (reference sequence). The CDR3 has 15 amino acids. V dropped 1 base and J dropped 2 bases, with 12 bases sitting between them. The CDR3 DNA reads as TGTGCCAGTAGTATAGGGGGCGGAAATACCTACGAGCAGTACTTC. Translation: CASSIGGGNTYEQYF.

This clonotype came up many times. This sequence joins TRBV4-1 and TRBJ1-6; D is ambiguous. The CDR3 contains 15 residues. CDR1 is MGHRA and CDR2 is YSYEKL in the germline V gene. The V gene lost 4 bases and the J gene lost 7 bases, with 14 bases spanning the gap. The DNA of the CDR3 is TGCGCCAGCAGCCGTGTGGACCAGGAAAATTCACCCCTCCACTTT. Amino acids: CASSRVDQENSPLHF.

The V gene is TRBV2, the J gene TRBJ1-2, with TRBD1 matching 8 bases. The CDR3 sequence is 13 residues long. CDR1 and CDR2 (germline): SNHLY, FYNNEI. V was clipped by 7 bases and J by 7 bases; unmatched bases: 8. The CDR3 nucleotides read TGTGCCAGCACCGGAGACAGGGGTGTTGGCTACACCTTC. This codes for CASTGDRGVGYTF. Full variable domain (outside the CDR3, taken from reference TRBV2 and TRBJ1-2): EPEVTQTPSHQVTQMGQEVILRCVPISNHLYFYWYRQILGQKVEFLVSFYNNEISEKSEIFDDQFSVERPDGSNFTLKIRSTKLEDSAMYFCASTGDRGVGYTFGSGTRLTVV.

This clonotype was counted ten times or more. The rearrangement uses TRBV27 and TRBJ1-6; the match to TRBD1 covers 9 bases. Germline V gene lookup returns CDR1 MNHEY and CDR2 SMNVEV (reference sequence). Trimming took 6 bases from V and 1 from J; bases not matched to a gene: 4. This CDR3 comprises 16 residues. The CDR3 here is CASRRDRDSYNSPLHF. CDR3 in DNA: TGTGCCAGCAGGAGGGACAGGGATTCCTATAATTCACCCCTCCACTTT.

This clonotype was seen repeatedly, ten times or more. V and J are TRBV2 and TRBJ1-5; 10 nucleotides match TRBD1. Per germline, CDR1 SNHLY and CDR2 FYNNEI. Losses at the gene ends were 1 base for V and 4 bases for J; bases not matched to a gene: 7. This CDR3 contains 17 residues. The CDR3 DNA sequence: TGTGCCAGCAGTGAAGTCGCCGGGACAGGGGATAATCAGCCCCAGCATTTT. Its protein is CASSEVAGTGDNQPQHF.